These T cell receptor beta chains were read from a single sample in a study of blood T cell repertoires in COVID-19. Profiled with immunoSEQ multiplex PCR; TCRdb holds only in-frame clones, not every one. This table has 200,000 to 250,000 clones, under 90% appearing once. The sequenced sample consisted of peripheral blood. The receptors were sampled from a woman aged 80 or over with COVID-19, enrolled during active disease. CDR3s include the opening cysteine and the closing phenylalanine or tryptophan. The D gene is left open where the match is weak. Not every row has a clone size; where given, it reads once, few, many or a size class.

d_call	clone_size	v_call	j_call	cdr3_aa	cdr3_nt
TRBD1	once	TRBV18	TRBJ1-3	CASSQQGAGNRNTIYF	TGTGCCAGCTCACAGCAGGGGGCAGGCAATCGAAACACCATATATTTT
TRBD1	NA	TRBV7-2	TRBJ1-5	CASSARDRRLNQPQHF	TGTGCCAGCAGCGCGCGGGACAGGCGACTTAATCAGCCCCAGCATTTT
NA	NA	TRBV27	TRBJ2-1	CASSLWDFSSYNEQFF	TGTGCCAGCAGTTTATGGGACTTTAGCTCCTACAATGAGCAGTTCTTC
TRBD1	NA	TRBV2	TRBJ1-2	CASSIGQGAYGYTF	TGTGCCAGCAGTATCGGTCAGGGGGCCTATGGCTACACCTTC
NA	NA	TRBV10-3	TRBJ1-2	CAINGLGYGYTF	TGTGCCATCAATGGACTAGGCTATGGCTACACCTTC
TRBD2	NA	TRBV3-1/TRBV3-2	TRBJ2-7	CASSQDISGAFEQYF	TGTGCCAGCAGCCAAGATATAAGCGGGGCTTTCGAGCAGTACTTC
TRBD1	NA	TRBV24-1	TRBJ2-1	CATSDKDRGSYNEQFF	TGTGCCACCAGTGATAAGGACAGGGGGAGTTACAATGAGCAGTTCTTC
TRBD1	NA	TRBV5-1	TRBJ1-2	CASSFDRDGGYTF	TGCGCCAGCAGCTTTGACAGGGACGGAGGCTACACCTTC
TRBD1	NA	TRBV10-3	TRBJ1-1	CAIDRGQNTEAFF	TGTGCCATTGACAGGGGGCAGAACACTGAAGCTTTCTTT
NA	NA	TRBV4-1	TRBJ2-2	CASSQAGLTTGELFF	TGCGCCAGCAGCCAAGCGGGACTTACCACCGGGGAGCTGTTTTTT
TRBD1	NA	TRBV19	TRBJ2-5	CASSTGTGGLETQYF	TGTGCCAGTAGTACCGGGACAGGGGGCTTGGAGACCCAGTACTTC
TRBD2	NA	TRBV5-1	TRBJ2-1	CASSSLAGSSYNEQFF	TGCGCCAGCAGCTCTCTAGCGGGGAGCTCCTACAATGAGCAGTTCTTC
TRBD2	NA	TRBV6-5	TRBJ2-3	CASVFSGGTQYF	TGTGCCAGCGTCTTCAGCGGGGGTACGCAGTATTTT
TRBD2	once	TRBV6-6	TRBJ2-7	CASRRGAGGPSEQYF	TGTGCCAGCAGAAGAGGAGCGGGAGGGCCCTCCGAGCAGTACTTC
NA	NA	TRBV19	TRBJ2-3	CASTQLSGLNTDTQYF	TGTGCCAGTACCCAACTATCCGGACTAAACACAGATACGCAGTATTTT
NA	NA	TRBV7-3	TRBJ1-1	CASSLSHRNTEAFF	TGTGCCAGCAGCCTCAGCCACAGGAACACTGAAGCTTTCTTT
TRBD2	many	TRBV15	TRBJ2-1	CATSSQFRSGSDEQFF	TGTGCCACCAGCTCCCAATTCCGGAGCGGGAGCGATGAGCAGTTCTTC
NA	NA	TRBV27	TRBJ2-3	CASSFVLTDTQYF	TGTGCCAGCAGTTTTGTTCTCACAGATACGCAGTATTTT
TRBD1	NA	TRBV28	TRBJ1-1	CASRETGRRGDTEAFF	TGTGCCAGCAGAGAGACAGGGAGACGCGGTGACACTGAAGCTTTCTTT
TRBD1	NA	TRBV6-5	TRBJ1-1	CASRDSAEAFF	TGTGCCAGCCGGGACAGCGCGGAAGCTTTCTTT
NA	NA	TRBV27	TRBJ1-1	CASSLRVATEAFF	TGTGCCAGCAGTCTCAGGGTGGCTACTGAAGCTTTCTTT
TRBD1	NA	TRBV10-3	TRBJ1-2	CAIRPRDSLLYGYTF	TGTGCCATCAGACCCCGGGACAGCCTGCTCTATGGCTACACCTTC
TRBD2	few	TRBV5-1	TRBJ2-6	CASSWSWAGGSGANVLTF	TGCGCCAGCAGCTGGTCCTGGGCGGGGGGCTCTGGGGCCAACGTCCTGACTTTC
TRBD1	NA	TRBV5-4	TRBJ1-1	CASSHGQGLNTEAFF	TGTGCCAGCAGCCACGGACAGGGGCTGAACACTGAAGCTTTCTTT
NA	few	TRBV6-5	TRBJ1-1	CASREGVASTEAFF	TGTGCCAGCAGAGAGGGGGTAGCTAGCACTGAAGCTTTCTTT
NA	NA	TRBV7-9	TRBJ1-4	CASSSPLRVPANNEKLFF	TGTGCCAGCAGTTCTCCCCTTCGAGTACCCGCTAATAATGAAAAACTGTTTTTT
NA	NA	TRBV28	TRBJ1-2	CASSPRQILWYGYTF	TGTGCCAGCAGTCCTCGACAGATACTATGGTATGGCTACACCTTC
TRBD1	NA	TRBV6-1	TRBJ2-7	CASSGREGTASYEQYF	TGTGCCAGCAGTGGTCGCGAAGGGACAGCTTCCTACGAGCAGTACTTC